Below, 10 T cell receptor beta chains from the same sample are listed, as sequenced in a study of tumor-infiltrating lymphocytes in primary liver carcinoma. Co-extracted RNA and DNA came from approximately 20-30 mg of unsorted bulk tissue. A constant-region primer primed TCR beta cDNA synthesis from about 0.55 ug of total RNA. Amplification in three nested multiplex PCR rounds with slightly modified ARM-PCR gave rise to TCR beta libraries. Amplification in the first two PCR rounds was performed using TRBV1-TRBV30 forward primers and a C-beta reverse primer for 10 cycles each. TCRdb passed the multiplex PCR reads through MiXCR, listing each CDR3 protein once. The table shows 47,000 or so distinct CDR3 sequences, with 60% to 75% occurring only once. What was sequenced was liver tumor tissue from sampling region 3. Sample subset: tumor region T3, left-lateral pole. These receptors were obtained from a man aged 40-50 years with primary liver carcinoma and hepatitis B virus infection.

Note on this clonotype: At one end, the junction sequence differs from germline, possibly due to a read error. Here the CDR3 reads CAISLLMVSDNEQFF. The CDR3 region has the DNA TGTGCCATCAGCTTGTTAATGGTGTCAGACAATGAGCAGTTCTTC. V usage is TRBV5-6 and J usage is TRBJ2-1; unclear D gene. This CDR3 is built from 15 residues. Germline CDR1 and CDR2: SGHDT and YYEEEE.

To note about this clonotype: The junction differs from germline at one of its ends, possibly a read error. The gene calls are TRBV28 and TRBJ2-7; D may correspond to TRBD1 or TRBD2 (6 bases each). This CDR3 is 14 amino acids long. Germline V gene lookup returns CDR1 MDHEN and CDR2 SYDVKM. The chain's CDR3 is CAGRGAGSSYEQYF. The CDR3 region has the DNA TGTGCCGGCAGGGGCGCGGGGAGCTCCTACGAGCAGTACTTC.

As regards this clonotype: The junction departs from the called germline gene at one end, perhaps through a read error. The rearrangement joins TRBV28 to TRBJ2-2; D may be TRBD1 or TRBD2 (5 bases each). CDR3 length: 14 amino acids. Looked up from germline, CDR1 is MDHEN and CDR2 is SYDVKM. The CDR3 DNA reads TGTGCCAGCAGTCCCCGGGTGGGGACCGGGGAGCTGTTATTT. Translated, it gives CASSPRVGTGELLF.

With regard to this clonotype: At one boundary the junction diverges from the germline segment, which might be a read error. The chain combines TRBV11-2 with TRBJ2-1; TRBD2 aligns across 9 bases. This CDR3 is built from 16 residues. The V gene's germline CDR1 is SGHAT and CDR2 FQNNGV. The CDR3 DNA follows: TGTGCCAGCAGCTTTAGACTAGCGGAAGGGCCGGATGAACAGTTCTTC. It encodes CASSFRLAEGPDEQFF.

Comments on this clonotype: A clone one base away is much larger, so this may be a read error. The conserved phenylalanine or tryptophan is not found at the CDR3 terminus, so this likely reflects a read error. This chain links TRBV20-1 with TRBJ2-1, with TRBD2 as a possible D gene (6 bases). This CDR3 has 14 amino acids. Germline V gives CDR1 DFQATT, CDR2 SNEGSKA (reference sequence). Trimming removed 5 bases at V and 6 bases at J, with 17 bases between. The CDR3 DNA sequence: TGCAGTGCTGCTACCGGGACTTCGGTCAATGAGCAGTTCTTG. This sequence encodes CSAATGTSVNEQFL.

The chain's CDR3 is CASHGLSSYNEQFF. DNA of the CDR3: TGTGCCAGTCATGGGCTGAGCTCCTACAATGAGCAGTTCTTC. V is TRBV6-1 and J is TRBJ2-1; D is undetermined. Between the trimmed V and J ends, which lost 9 bases and 0 bases, there was a span of 12 bases. Germline CDR1 and CDR2: MNHNS and SASEGT. The CDR3 consists of 14 residues.

Comment on this clonotype: A single base separates this from a much larger clone, so it may be a read error. V usage is TRBV28 and J usage is TRBJ2-1; D gene ambiguous. Deletions cut 6 bases from V and 3 bases from J, with 18 bases between. The CDR3 is made up of 16 amino acids. CDR1 is MDHEN and CDR2 is SYDVKM in the germline V gene. This CDR3 reads CASRRTAATYYNEQFF. The CDR3 DNA reads TGTGCCAGCAGACGCACTGCCGCGACTTACTACAATGAGCAGTTCTTC. The whole variable domain, filled in from reference TRBV28 and TRBJ2-1, reads DVKVTQSSRYLVKRTGEKVFLECVQDMDHENMFWYRQDPGLGLRLIYFSYDVKMKEKGDIPEGYSVSREKKERFSLILESASTNQTSMYLCASRRTAATYYNEQFFGPGTRLTVL.

This chain uses TRBV7-8 with TRBJ2-3; 8 bases are shared with TRBD2. The CDR3 loop spans 13 amino acids. The V and J ends lost 11 bases and 4 bases, in that order; junction bases with no gene match: 8. Germline CDR1 reads SGHVS; CDR2 reads FQNEAQ. The CDR3 region has the DNA TGTGCCGGCGGTGTAGCGGGATCAGATACGCAGTATTTT. Its protein product is CAGGVAGSDTQYF.

CDR3 in DNA: TGCGCCAGCAGTAGAGGGGGATCTGGAAACACCATATATTTT. Translated, it gives CASSRGGSGNTIYF. V gene TRBV10-1 combines with J gene TRBJ1-3; weak D call: TRBD1 (6 bases). Germline CDR1 WNHNN, CDR2 SYGVQD (reference sequence). CDR3 size: 14 residues. Trimming cost V 5 bases and J 1 base, with 9 bases left between them.

Concerning this clonotype: An end of the junction differs from the germline gene, which may be a read error. The rearrangement uses TRBV6-5 and TRBJ2-7; D perhaps matches TRBD2 (6 bases). Germline values: CDR1 MNHEY, CDR2 SVGAGI. CDR3 size: 16 residues. The CDR3 sequence: CTSSPWTGDRPYEQYF. In nucleotides, the CDR3 is TGTACCAGCAGTCCATGGACGGGGGACCGACCCTACGAGCAGTACTTC.